Here is one T cell receptor (beta chain) with its context. What it binds is not known. Assay execution took place at the deep level. Assay: immunoSEQ multiplex PCR; the TCRdb copy retains only in-frame clones and omits some. This sample has about 2.4 million clones, with 93% found just once. This CDR3 spans 16 amino acids. The germline V gene has CDR1 MNHEY and CDR2 SMNVEV (reference sequence). With 2 bases clipped from V and 5 bases from J, the junction kept 7 bases outside the gene matches. This entry belongs to a study of shared clonotypes between healthy human individuals. As for the study in general: Two women and a few men aged 18 to 49 served as donors.

Study-wide results and caveats: When compared with the clonotypes that were shared by all four sorted-subset donors, the non-shared clonotypes turned out to have lower generation probabilities. Larger estimated richness was generally recorded for naive subsets relative to memory subsets.

The chain has TRBV27 and TRBJ1-2; the match to TRBD1 covers 11 bases. The clonotype comes from a man between 18 and 35 years old in good health. Some clones in this sample may be carry-over from other donors' samples. The sequencing input was naive CD4+ T cells from PBMCs. Subset defined: CD45RA+ positively selected. CDR3 protein: CASSLIPGQGDYGYTF. In DNA form, the CDR3 reads TGTGCCAGCAGTTTAATCCCGGGACAGGGGGATTATGGCTACACCTTC.